This entry concerns a single T cell receptor beta chain. Its target antigen remains unknown. Base-call qualities are not available, and no considerably larger clone is one nucleotide away. The data were taken from a study of blood T cells in healthy people across ages (dated by TCRdb to between 2014 and 2017). Turning to the overall study: In model experiments, roughly one uniquely barcoded TCR beta cDNA molecule per two T cells was captured by template switching. Age-related changes in TCR beta repertoire diversity were measured in the study by deep sequencing normalized with unique cDNA molecular identifiers. Donors were grouped into four age groups: young (average 16 years), middle-aged (39), aged (around 60) and long-lived (approximately 82). To avoid experimental bias, donors of different ages were distributed randomly across sequencing lanes. Using the same blood draw, the study looked at two additional independent replicas of 1 million unique cDNA reads for two donors, one aged 18 to 29 and the other aged 80 or older. The paper's findings and limits, for the study overall: A strong correlation was found between observed TCR beta diversity and the percentage of naive T cells measured by flow cytometry. Because profiling used bulk unsorted PBMCs, naive and antigen-experienced compartments could not be compared conclusively. As age increased, observed TCR beta diversity per million T cells dropped in a roughly linear way, and a significant reduction was already evident by age 40. Compared with the aged group, more naive CD4+ T cells, fewer expanded clones and increased TCR diversity were shown by the long-lived group, suggesting age selection. Because donor CMV infection status was unknown, age-related changes in expanded clonotypes were potentially confounded. Estimates of total diversity based on one million sequenced T cells were regarded as lower bounds and as underestimates.

The roughly 39 donors, aged about 6 to 100 years, were systemically healthy Caucasian individuals from Russia. Each donor gave 8 to 10 milliliters of peripheral blood, drawn into EDTA-treated Vacutainer tubes. Ficoll-Paque density-gradient centrifugation was used to isolate PBMCs, with at least 6 million per sample. Total RNA was extracted from PBMCs with Trizol reagent, with at least 6 micrograms obtained per sample. Naive CD45RAhigh/CD27high T cell percentages were measured by flow cytometry on a PBMC aliquot from every donor. Library method: 5' RACE. Sequencing took place on an Illumina HiSeq 2500. A second PCR of 7 to 11 cycles was run with a J-beta primer mix and a sample-barcoded 5' primer. A template-switch 5' adaptor carrying 12 random nucleotides introduced a unique molecular identifier onto each TCR beta cDNA molecule. Each sample yielded at least 3 million CDR3-containing paired-end reads. All of the RNA was converted into first-strand cDNA using the Mint cDNA synthesis kit, with a TRBC-specific oligonucleotide serving as the primer. All cDNA was treated with uracil-DNA glycosylase and then went through a first 18-cycle PCR with the universal primers M1SS and BC2_uni_R. For the original study's pipeline: For normalization, 1 million high-quality reads were randomly selected from each sample, with every read carrying a distinct molecular identifier. Reads sharing molecular identifiers were discarded rather than binned into consensus sequences. MiTCR, with a Q25 quality threshold and the strictest error-elimination algorithm, was used for CDR3 identification, clonotype clustering and error correction. A nonparametric unseen species model using Euler transformation provided a lower-bound estimate of total TCR beta diversity. TCRdb reprocessed the public reads (quality trimming at Q25 with fastp, clone calling with MiXCR) and kept in-frame beta chains. Rows with a matching CDR3 protein are joined into one entry that keeps the most common DNA and genes. These V and J calls rely on TCRdb rather than the paper's analysis. This sample holds about 580,000 distinct CDR3 sequences; less than 60% were observed only once. The ten largest clonotypes hold roughly 25% of the sample.

Sequenced sample: blood. This sequence originates from a man older than 75 in good health.

For the CDR3, the sequence is CASSKERGALNSYEQYF. Read as DNA, the sequence is TGTGCCAGCAGCAAGGAGCGAGGGGCCCTAAACTCCTACGAGCAGTACTTC. Rearrangement joined TRBV21-1 to TRBJ2-7; the DNA was not compared with TRBD2, the D call given in the table. TRBV21-1 is a listed pseudogene. CDR3 length: 17 amino acids, cysteine to phenylalanine. Only the CDR3 region is kept as DNA, spanning 51 bases read in frame from base 1.